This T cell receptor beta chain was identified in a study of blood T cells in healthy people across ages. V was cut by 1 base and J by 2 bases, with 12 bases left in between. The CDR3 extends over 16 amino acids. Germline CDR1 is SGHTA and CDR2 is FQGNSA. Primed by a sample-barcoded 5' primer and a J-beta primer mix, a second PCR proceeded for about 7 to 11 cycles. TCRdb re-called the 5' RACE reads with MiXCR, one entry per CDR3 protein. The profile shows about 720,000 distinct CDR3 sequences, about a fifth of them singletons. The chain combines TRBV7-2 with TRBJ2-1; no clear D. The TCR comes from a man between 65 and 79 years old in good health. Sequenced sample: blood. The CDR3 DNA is TGTGCCAGCAGCTTAGAGGGCCCGAGCGCCTACAATGAGCAGTTCTTC. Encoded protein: CASSLEGPSAYNEQFF.